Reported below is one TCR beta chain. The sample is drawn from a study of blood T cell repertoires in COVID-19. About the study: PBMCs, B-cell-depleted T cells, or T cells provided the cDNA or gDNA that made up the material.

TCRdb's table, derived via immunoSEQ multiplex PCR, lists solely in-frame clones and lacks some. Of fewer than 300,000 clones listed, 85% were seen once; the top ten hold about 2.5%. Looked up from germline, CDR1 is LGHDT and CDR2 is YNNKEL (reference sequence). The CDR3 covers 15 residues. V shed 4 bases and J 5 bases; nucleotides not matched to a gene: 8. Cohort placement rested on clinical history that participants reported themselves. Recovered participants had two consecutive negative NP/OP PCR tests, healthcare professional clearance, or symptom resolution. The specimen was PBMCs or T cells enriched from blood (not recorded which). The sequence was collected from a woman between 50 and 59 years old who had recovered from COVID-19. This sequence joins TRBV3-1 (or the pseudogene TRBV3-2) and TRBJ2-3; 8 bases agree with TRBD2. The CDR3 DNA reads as TGTGCCAGCAGCCCAACTAGCGGCCGGGGAGATACGCAGTATTTT. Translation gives CASSPTSGRGDTQYF.